This TCR beta chain was identified during a study of OX40 agonist ivuxolimab in advanced cancers. On the study more broadly: Patients were treated with intravenous ivuxolimab, dosed at 0.01 to 10 mg/kg and infused every 2 weeks.

The table came from immunoSEQ multiplex PCR; TCRdb's copy has only in-frame clones and leaves some out. Here the sample spans some 50,000 clones, around 86% being singletons. Study-level points and caveats: Partial responders dosed at 0.1-3.0 mg/kg displayed clonal expansion ranking among the lowest. Clonal expansion was seen in CD4+ and CD8+ blood T cells by week 6 at 0.1 to 3.0 mg/kg.

After removal of 1 base from V and 3 bases from J, the junction contained 2 bases not matched to a gene. CDR1 is SQVTM, CDR2 ANQGSEA, per germline. This CDR3 has 14 residues. Researchers took blood at baseline, on cycle 4 day 1, and on cycle 7 day 1. Comment on this clone: Its antigen is unknown.

This chain connects TRBV29-1 to TRBJ2-1, with 8 nucleotides matching TRBD1. The sequencing used CD4+ or CD8+ T cells sorted from blood, collected in a trial of the OX40 agonist ivuxolimab. The source is an adult with an advanced solid tumor such as melanoma, head and neck, liver or kidney cancer. The CDR3 sequence is CSVEGTGIYNEQFF. The CDR3 nucleotides are TGCAGCGTTGAAGGGACAGGGATCTACAATGAGCAGTTCTTC.